This T cell receptor (beta chain) was sequenced for a study of blood T cell repertoires in COVID-19. This table comes from immunoSEQ multiplex PCR, and its TCRdb copy is limited to in-frame clones, with some not included. The repertoire includes roughly 150,000 clones, 82% of them detected once, and 15% to 20% sits in the top ten. Deletions cut 3 bases from V and 9 bases from J, with 15 bases between. Germline CDR1 MNHNS, CDR2 SASEGT. This CDR3 has 14 residues. Participants came from around 25 US areas, aged about 18 to 90 years. Participants reported their clinical history, and cohort assignment relied on those reports.

This receptor was identified in a man between 60 and 70 years old who had recovered from COVID-19. Sequencing input: PBMCs or T cells enriched from blood (not recorded which). J is TRBJ1-5 and V is TRBV6-1; weak D call: TRBD1 (5 bases). The CDR3 loop is CASSERGPAWPQHF. The DNA for the CDR3 is TGTGCCAGCAGTGAGCGGGGACCCGCATGGCCCCAGCATTTT.